Listed below are T cell receptor beta chains from one sample, sequenced in a study of T cell repertoires in cytomegalovirus infection. TCRdb used MiXCR to reprocess the reads, holding one entry per CDR3 protein. The data contain around 270,000 distinct CDR3 sequences, around 8.7% of them singletons. Input material: PBMCs. Receptors originate from a human donor in good health (CMV status not recorded). Some clones in this sample may be carry-over from other donors' samples. The conserved cysteine and the conserved F or W are not part of the CDR3 here.

len: 11
j_gene: TRBJ1-1
v_gene: TRBV12-3/TRBV12-4
CDR3aa: ASSLTGATEAF

len: 12
j_gene: TRBJ1-2
v_gene: TRBV7-2
CDR3aa: ASSSRGQGYGYT

len: 13
j_gene: TRBJ2-3
v_gene: TRBV7-3
CDR3aa: ASNRGGAPTDTQY

len: 13
j_gene: TRBJ1-5
v_gene: TRBV14
CDR3aa: ASSQGSAGNQPQH

len: 15
j_gene: TRBJ2-7
v_gene: TRBV6-2/TRBV6-3
CDR3aa: ASSWGPPGQGSYEQY

len: 12
j_gene: TRBJ2-5
v_gene: TRBV7-9
CDR3aa: ASSFSGTQETQY

len: 13
j_gene: TRBJ2-1
v_gene: TRBV20-1
CDR3aa: SASLGMSSYNEQF

len: 15
j_gene: TRBJ1-5
v_gene: TRBV7-6
CDR3aa: ASSLAGRGSRNQPQH

len: 11
j_gene: TRBJ1-2
v_gene: TRBV7-2
CDR3aa: ASSGQSDYGYT

len: 14
j_gene: TRBJ2-1
v_gene: TRBV7-2
CDR3aa: ASSLTAAGGPHEQF

len: 11
j_gene: TRBJ1-5
v_gene: TRBV19
CDR3aa: ASSRRDNQPQH

len: 13
j_gene: TRBJ1-1
v_gene: TRBV7-2
CDR3aa: ASSFLRGPSTEAF

len: 9
j_gene: TRBJ2-7
v_gene: TRBV19
CDR3aa: ASSMGRSLY

len: 14
j_gene: TRBJ2-3
v_gene: TRBV24-1
CDR3aa: ATSDSIAGETDTQY

len: 12
j_gene: TRBJ2-7
v_gene: TRBV20-1
CDR3aa: SARDPGAGYEQY

len: 10
j_gene: TRBJ2-7
v_gene: TRBV10-3
CDR3aa: AISEAEGEQY

len: 10
j_gene: TRBJ2-7
v_gene: TRBV7-2
CDR3aa: ASSPAVGEQY

len: 13
j_gene: TRBJ1-6
v_gene: TRBV5-1
CDR3aa: ASSIRTGGQSPLH

len: 11
j_gene: TRBJ1-3
v_gene: TRBV7-2
CDR3aa: ASSLQTGDTIY

len: 13
j_gene: TRBJ1-4
v_gene: TRBV7-2
CDR3aa: ASSPSAGRNEKLF